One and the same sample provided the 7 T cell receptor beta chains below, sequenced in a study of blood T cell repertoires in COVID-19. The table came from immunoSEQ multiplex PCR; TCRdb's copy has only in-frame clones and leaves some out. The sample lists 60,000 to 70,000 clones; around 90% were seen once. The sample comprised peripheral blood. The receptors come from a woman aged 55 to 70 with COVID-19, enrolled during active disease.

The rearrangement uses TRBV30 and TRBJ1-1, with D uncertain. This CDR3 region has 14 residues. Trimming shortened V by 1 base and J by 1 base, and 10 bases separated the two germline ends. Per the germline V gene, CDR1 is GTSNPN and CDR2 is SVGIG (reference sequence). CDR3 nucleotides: TGTGCCTGGAGTGCCGACATACGGAACACTGAAGCTTTCTTT. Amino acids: CAWSADIRNTEAFF.

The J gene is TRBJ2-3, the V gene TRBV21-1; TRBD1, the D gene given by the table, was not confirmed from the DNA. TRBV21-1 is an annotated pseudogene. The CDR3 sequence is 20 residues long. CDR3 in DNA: TGTGCCAGCAGCAAACCCTCCTCATTCGGCAGGGCGCTTGGTGCAGATACGCAGTATTTT. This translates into CASSKPSSFGRALGADTQYF.

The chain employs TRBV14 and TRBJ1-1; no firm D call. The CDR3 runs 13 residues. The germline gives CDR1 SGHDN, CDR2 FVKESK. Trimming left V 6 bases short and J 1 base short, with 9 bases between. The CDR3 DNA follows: TGTGCCAGCAGTCTTCAGGAGAACACTGAAGCTTTCTTT. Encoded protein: CASSLQENTEAFF.

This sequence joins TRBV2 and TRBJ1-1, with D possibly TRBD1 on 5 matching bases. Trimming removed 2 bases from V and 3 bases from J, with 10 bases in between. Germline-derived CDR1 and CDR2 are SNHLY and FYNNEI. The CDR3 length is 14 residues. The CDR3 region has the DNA TGTGCCAGCAGTGAAATCCAGGGATACACTGAAGCTTTCTTT. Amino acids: CASSEIQGYTEAFF. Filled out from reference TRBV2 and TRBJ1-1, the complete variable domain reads EPEVTQTPSHQVTQMGQEVILRCVPISNHLYFYWYRQILGQKVEFLVSFYNNEISEKSEIFDDQFSVERPDGSNFTLKIRSTKLEDSAMYFCASSEIQGYTEAFFGQGTRLTVV.

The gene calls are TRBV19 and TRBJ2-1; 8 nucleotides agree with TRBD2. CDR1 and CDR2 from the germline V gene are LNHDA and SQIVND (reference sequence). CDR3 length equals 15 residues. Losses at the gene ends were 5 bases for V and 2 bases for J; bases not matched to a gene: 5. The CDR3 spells CASSPASGPYNEQFF. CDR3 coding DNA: TGTGCCAGTAGTCCCGCTAGCGGGCCCTACAATGAGCAGTTCTTC.

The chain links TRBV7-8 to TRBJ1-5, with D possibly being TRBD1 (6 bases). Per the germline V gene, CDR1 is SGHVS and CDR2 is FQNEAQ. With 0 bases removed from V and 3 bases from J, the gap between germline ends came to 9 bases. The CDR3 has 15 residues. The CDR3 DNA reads TGTGCCAGCAGCTTAGCCACAGGGTACAATCAGCCCCAGCATTTT. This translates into CASSLATGYNQPQHF. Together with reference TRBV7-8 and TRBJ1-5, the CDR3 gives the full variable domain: GAGVSQSPRYKVAKRGQDVALRCDPISGHVSLFWYQQALGQGPEFLTYFQNEAQLDKSGLPSDRFFAERPEGSVSTLKIQRTQQEDSAVYLCASSLATGYNQPQHFGDGTRLSIL.

In DNA, the CDR3 is TGTGCCAGCAGCCCCGAGCAGGGAAATTCACCCCTCCACTTT. The encoded protein is CASSPEQGNSPLHF. The chain carries TRBV9 and TRBJ1-6; a weak D match, TRBD1 (5 bases). Trimming took 4 bases from V and 7 from J, leaving 12 bases between them. Germline CDR1 and CDR2: SGDLS and YYNGEE. The CDR3 runs 14 residues.